This paragraph covers one T cell receptor (beta chain) sequence. This specimen includes other DNA sequences encoding the same CDR3. Clones were read by immunoSEQ multiplex PCR, and TCRdb kept only the in-frame ones, dropping some. The sample contains around 350,000 clones, around 90% of which appear only once. This CDR3 has 14 residues. Germline CDR1 reads SEHNR; CDR2 reads FQNEAQ (reference sequence). Trimming shortened V by 1 base and J by 4 bases, and 10 bases separated the two germline ends. The data originate from a study of Ad26.COV2.S vaccination and SARS-CoV-2 variants. The specimen was peripheral blood, collected after recovery from COVID-19. This TCR came from a human donor who had recovered from COVID-19. The chain joins TRBV7-9 to TRBJ1-1; the D gene is possibly TRBD1 (5 bases). The CDR3 loop reads CASSLVGGSTEAFF. For the CDR3, the DNA is TGTGCCAGCAGCTTAGTCGGGGGGAGCACTGAAGCTTTCTTT.